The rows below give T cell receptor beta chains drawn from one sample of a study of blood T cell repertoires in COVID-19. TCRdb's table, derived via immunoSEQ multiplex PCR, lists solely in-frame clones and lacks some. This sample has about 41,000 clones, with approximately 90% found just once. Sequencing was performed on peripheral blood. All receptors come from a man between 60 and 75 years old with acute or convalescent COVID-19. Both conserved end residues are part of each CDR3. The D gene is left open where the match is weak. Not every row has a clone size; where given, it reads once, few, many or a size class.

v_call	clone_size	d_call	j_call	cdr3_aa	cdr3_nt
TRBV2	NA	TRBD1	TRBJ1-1	CASSVRTGGTEAFF	TGTGCCAGCTCAGTACGAACAGGGGGCACTGAAGCTTTCTTT
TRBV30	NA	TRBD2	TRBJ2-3	CASDPSGRATDTQYF	TGTGCCTCCGACCCTTCGGGGAGGGCCACAGATACGCAGTATTTT
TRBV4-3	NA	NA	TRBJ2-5	CASSQEGAGDETQYF	TGCGCCAGCAGCCAAGAAGGGGCAGGGGACGAGACCCAGTACTTC
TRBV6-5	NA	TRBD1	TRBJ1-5	CASSYRQGAAQPQHF	TGTGCCAGCAGTTACAGACAGGGGGCCGCTCAGCCCCAGCATTTT
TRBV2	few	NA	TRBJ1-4	CASSEGGANEKLFF	TGTGCCAGCAGTGAGGGGGGAGCTAATGAAAAACTGTTTTTT
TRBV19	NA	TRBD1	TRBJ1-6	CASLNPRGTSPLHF	TGTGCCAGCCTGAACCCCAGGGGGACCTCACCCCTCCACTTT
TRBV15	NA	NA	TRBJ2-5	CATSRPSPGLLQTQYF	TGTGCCACCAGCAGGCCTAGCCCGGGCCTCCTGCAGACCCAGTACTTC
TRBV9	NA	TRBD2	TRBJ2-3	CASSVATSGGATQYF	TGTGCCAGCAGCGTAGCGACTAGCGGGGGGGCAACGCAGTATTTT
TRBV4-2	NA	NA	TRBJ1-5	CASSHSVDQPQHF	TGTGCCAGCAGCCACTCTGTTGATCAGCCCCAGCATTTT
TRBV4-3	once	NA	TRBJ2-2	CASSQVVDTGELFF	TGCGCCAGCAGCCAAGTGGTAGACACCGGGGAGCTGTTTTTT
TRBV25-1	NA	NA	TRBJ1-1	CASSETRVNTEAFF	TGTGCCAGCAGTGAAACCAGGGTGAACACTGAAGCTTTCTTT
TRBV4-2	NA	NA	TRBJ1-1	CASSQELPGSTEAFF	TGTGCCAGCAGCCAAGAGCTTCCGGGATCCACTGAAGCTTTCTTT
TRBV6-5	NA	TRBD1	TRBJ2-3	CASSYSTGDTQYF	TGTGCCAGCAGTTACTCGACAGGGGATACGCAGTATTTT
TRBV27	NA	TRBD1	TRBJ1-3	CASSSTGATAGNTIYF	TGTGCCAGCAGTTCTACAGGGGCCACGGCCGGAAACACCATATATTTT
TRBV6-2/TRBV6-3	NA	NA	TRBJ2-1	CASTPSGLSGNEQFF	TGTGCCAGCACCCCCTCTGGACTCTCAGGCAATGAGCAGTTCTTC
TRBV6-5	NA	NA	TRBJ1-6	CASSYIDSPLHF	TGTGCCAGCAGTTACATCGATTCACCCCTCCACTTT
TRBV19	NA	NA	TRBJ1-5	CASSLIGRASQPQHF	TGTGCCAGTAGTTTGATTGGCAGGGCTTCTCAGCCCCAGCATTTT
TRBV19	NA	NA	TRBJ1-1	CASSLTGNTEAFF	TGTGCCAGTAGTCTAACAGGGAACACTGAAGCTTTCTTT
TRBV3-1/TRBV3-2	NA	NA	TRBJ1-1	CASSQTTGQRETEAFF	TGTGCCAGCAGCCAAACCACGGGACAAAGAGAGACTGAAGCTTTCTTT
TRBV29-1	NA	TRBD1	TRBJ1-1	CSVGGTVANTEAFF	TGCAGCGTTGGAGGGACAGTTGCGAACACTGAAGCTTTCTTT
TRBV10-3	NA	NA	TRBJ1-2	CAVLQERDYGYTF	TGTGCCGTACTTCAAGAGCGGGACTATGGCTACACCTTC
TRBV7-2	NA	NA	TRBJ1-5	CASSPMQGDQPQHF	TGTGCCAGCAGCCCAATGCAGGGCGATCAGCCCCAGCATTTT
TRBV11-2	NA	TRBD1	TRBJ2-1	CASKGGTGKFF	TGTGCCAGCAAAGGGGGGACAGGGAAGTTCTTC
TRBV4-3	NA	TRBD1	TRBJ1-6	CASSQGQEVTGTFPLHF	TGCGCCAGCAGCCAAGGACAGGAGGTGACAGGGACATTCCCCCTCCACTTT
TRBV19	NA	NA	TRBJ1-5	CASSVYQSGITWQPQHF	TGTGCCAGTAGTGTCTACCAATCCGGGATAACATGGCAGCCCCAGCATTTT
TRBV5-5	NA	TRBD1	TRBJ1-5	CASSETGGNQPQHF	TGTGCCAGCAGCGAGACAGGGGGCAATCAGCCCCAGCATTTT
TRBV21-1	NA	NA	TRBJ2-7	CASRGTGDYEQYF	TGTGCCAGCAGAGGGACAGGGGACTACGAGCAGTACTTC
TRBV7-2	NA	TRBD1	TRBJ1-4	CASSRTGRKLFF	TGTGCCAGCAGCAGGACAGGGAGGAAACTGTTTTTT
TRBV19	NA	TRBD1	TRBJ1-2	CASSGTGTSGYTF	TGTGCCAGTAGTGGGACAGGGACTAGTGGCTACACCTTC
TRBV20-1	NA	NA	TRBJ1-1	CSASEGGVPEAFF	TGCAGTGCTAGTGAAGGCGGGGTCCCTGAAGCTTTCTTT
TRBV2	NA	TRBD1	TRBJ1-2	CASSTPPGTDINYGYTF	TGTGCCAGCAGTACTCCCCCCGGGACAGACATTAACTATGGCTACACCTTC
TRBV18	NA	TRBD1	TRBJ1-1	CASSLETGGGAEAFF	TGTGCCAGCTCACTAGAGACAGGGGGAGGAGCTGAAGCTTTCTTT
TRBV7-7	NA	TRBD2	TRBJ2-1	CASSLSSWGGNEQFF	TGTGCCAGCAGCTTATCGAGTTGGGGGGGAAACGAGCAGTTCTTC
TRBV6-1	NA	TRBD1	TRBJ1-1	CASSEMSGGFTEAFF	TGTGCCAGCAGTGAAATGTCAGGGGGTTTCACTGAAGCTTTCTTT
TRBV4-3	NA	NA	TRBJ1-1	CASSQDRGATEAFF	TGCGCCAGCAGCCAAGATCGCGGGGCAACTGAAGCTTTCTTT
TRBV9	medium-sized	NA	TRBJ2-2	CASSVRGLNTGELFF	TGTGCCAGCAGCGTGCGCGGGTTAAACACCGGGGAGCTGTTTTTT
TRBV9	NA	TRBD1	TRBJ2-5	CASSWGQGAQETQYF	TGTGCCAGCAGCTGGGGACAGGGGGCCCAAGAGACCCAGTACTTC
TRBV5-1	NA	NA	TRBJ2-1	CASSPLGARTQYNEQFF	TGCGCCAGCAGCCCTCTGGGGGCCCGGACTCAATACAATGAGCAGTTCTTC
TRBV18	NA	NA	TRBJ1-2	CASSPVLDYGYTF	TGTGCCAGCTCACCAGTCCTCGACTATGGCTACACCTTC
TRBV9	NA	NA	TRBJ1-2	CASSVVPQGMSYGYTF	TGTGCCAGCAGCGTAGTCCCCCAGGGTATGAGCTATGGCTACACCTTC
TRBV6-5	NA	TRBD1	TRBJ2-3	CASGREDRGLDTQYF	TGTGCCAGCGGGCGTGAGGACAGGGGGTTGGATACGCAGTATTTT
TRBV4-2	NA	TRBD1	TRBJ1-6	CASNPRDSQLDSPLHF	TGTGCCAGCAACCCCCGGGACAGTCAATTAGATTCACCCCTCCACTTT
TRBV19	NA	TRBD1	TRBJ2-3	CATRTGGSTDTQYF	TGTGCCACTCGGACAGGGGGCTCCACAGATACGCAGTATTTT
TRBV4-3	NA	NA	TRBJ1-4	CASSQDPIGGEKLFF	TGCGCCAGCAGCCAAGACCCCATCGGAGGGGAAAAACTGTTTTTT
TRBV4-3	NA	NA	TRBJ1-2	CASSQRQEVNYGYTF	TGCGCCAGCAGCCAAAGACAGGAGGTAAACTATGGCTACACCTTC
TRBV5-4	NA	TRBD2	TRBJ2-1	CASSLVLAGGYEQFF	TGTGCCAGCAGCTTGGTGCTAGCGGGGGGCTATGAGCAGTTCTTC
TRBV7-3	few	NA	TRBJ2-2	CASSLRDLAFF	TGTGCCAGCAGCCTCCGGGACTTGGCGTTTTTT
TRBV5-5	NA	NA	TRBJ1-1	CASSLQFQGNTEAFF	TGTGCCAGCAGCTTGCAATTCCAGGGGAACACTGAAGCTTTCTTT
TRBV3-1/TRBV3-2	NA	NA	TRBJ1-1	CASSQDLSMNTEAFF	TGTGCCAGCAGCCAAGATCTATCAATGAACACTGAAGCTTTCTTT
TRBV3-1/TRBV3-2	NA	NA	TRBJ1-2	CASSRVQTSGSYGYTF	TGTGCCAGCAGCCGCGTACAGACCTCAGGGTCGTATGGCTACACCTTC
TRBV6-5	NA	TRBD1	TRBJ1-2	CASAPYEGANYGYTF	TGTGCCAGCGCTCCGTATGAGGGGGCAAACTATGGCTACACCTTC